The TCR beta chain described here comes from a study of blood T cell repertoires in COVID-19. The wider study: There were acute and convalescent COVID-19 samples, and they came from the United States, Italy and Spain. T cells, B-cell-depleted T cells, or PBMCs supplied cDNA or gDNA.

Original methodology: Estimation of nucleated cell counts was performed using reference gene primer amplification. TCRdb's copy holds only in-frame clones and misses some; the assay was immunoSEQ multiplex PCR. V, J and clone size reflect that table, while D and trimming were determined from the DNA. The table lists under 200,000 clones, about nine tenths of them singletons. This CDR3 comprises 14 residues. Trimming took off 5 bases at V and 4 bases at J, with 15 bases between the two ends. Germline assignment: CDR1 MNHEY and CDR2 SVGAGI. Seattle cases were enrolled at active infection and followed longitudinally.

Sequences were obtained from peripheral blood. The chain combines TRBV6-5 with TRBJ2-7, with D possibly matching TRBD1 (6 bases). This sequence was found in a woman aged 55-69 years with COVID-19, enrolled during active disease. DNA for the CDR3: TGTGCCAGCAGTCCCACGGGACAAGCGTACGAGCAGTACTTC. It is translated as CASSPTGQAYEQYF.